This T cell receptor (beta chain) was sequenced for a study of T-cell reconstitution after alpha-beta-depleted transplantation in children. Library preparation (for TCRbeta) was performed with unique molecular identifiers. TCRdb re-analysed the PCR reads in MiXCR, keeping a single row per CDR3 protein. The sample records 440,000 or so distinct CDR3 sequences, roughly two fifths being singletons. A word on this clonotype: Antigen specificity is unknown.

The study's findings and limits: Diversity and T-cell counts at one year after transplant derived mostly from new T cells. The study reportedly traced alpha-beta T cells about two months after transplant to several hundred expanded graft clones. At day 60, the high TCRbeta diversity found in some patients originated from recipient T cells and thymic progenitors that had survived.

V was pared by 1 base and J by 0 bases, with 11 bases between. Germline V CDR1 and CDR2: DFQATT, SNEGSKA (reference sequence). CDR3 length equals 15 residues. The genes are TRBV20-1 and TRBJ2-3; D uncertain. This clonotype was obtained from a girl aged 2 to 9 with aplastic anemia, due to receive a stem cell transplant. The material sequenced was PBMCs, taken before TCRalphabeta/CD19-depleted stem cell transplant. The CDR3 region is CSARAPRVSTDTQYF. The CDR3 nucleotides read TGCAGTGCTAGAGCCCCCCGAGTTAGCACAGATACGCAGTATTTT.